The rows below give T cell receptor beta chains drawn from one sample of a study of blood T cell repertoires in COVID-19. Assay used: immunoSEQ multiplex PCR; TCRdb lists only in-frame clones, some missing. The sample carries 40,000 to 60,000 clones, about 80% recorded once. The sample was peripheral blood. These receptors were taken from a man in his sixties or seventies with acute or convalescent COVID-19. The CDR3 runs from the conserved cysteine through the conserved F or W. The D gene is left open where the match is weak. A row's size may be missing; if present it is once, few, many or a size class.

j_call: TRBJ2-3
clone_size: NA
v_call: TRBV5-6
d_call: TRBD1
cdr3_aa: CASSPGQGGSTDTQYF
cdr3_nt: TGTGCCAGCAGCCCCGGACAGGGAGGAAGCACAGATACGCAGTATTTT

j_call: TRBJ2-3
clone_size: NA
v_call: TRBV30
d_call: TRBD2
cdr3_aa: CAWSRGLDTDTQYF
cdr3_nt: TGTGCCTGGAGTCGGGGACTAGACACAGATACGCAGTATTTT

j_call: TRBJ1-5
clone_size: NA
v_call: TRBV7-3
d_call: TRBD1
cdr3_aa: CASSLTRDRGRVSNQPQHF
cdr3_nt: TGTGCCAGCAGCTTAACCCGGGACAGGGGGCGCGTTAGCAATCAGCCCCAGCATTTT

j_call: TRBJ1-5
clone_size: NA
v_call: TRBV18
d_call: NA
cdr3_aa: CASSPGGNNQPQHF
cdr3_nt: TGTGCCAGCTCACCAGGGGGGAACAATCAGCCCCAGCATTTT

j_call: TRBJ2-3
clone_size: NA
v_call: TRBV29-1
d_call: NA
cdr3_aa: CSVSGEPTDTQYF
cdr3_nt: TGCAGCGTTTCGGGGGAGCCTACAGATACGCAGTATTTT

j_call: TRBJ1-5
clone_size: NA
v_call: TRBV2
d_call: NA
cdr3_aa: CASSSDTSGNQPQHF
cdr3_nt: TGTGCCAGCAGTTCGGACACCTCGGGCAATCAGCCCCAGCATTTT

j_call: TRBJ1-2
clone_size: NA
v_call: TRBV10-3
d_call: NA
cdr3_aa: CAISDSTEPQGLYGYTF
cdr3_nt: TGTGCCATCAGTGACAGTACGGAACCGCAGGGACTCTATGGCTACACCTTC

j_call: TRBJ1-2
clone_size: NA
v_call: TRBV30
d_call: TRBD1
cdr3_aa: CAWSAGQGAVYGYTF
cdr3_nt: TGTGCCTGGAGCGCTGGACAGGGGGCGGTTTATGGCTACACCTTC

j_call: TRBJ2-2
clone_size: NA
v_call: TRBV6-2/TRBV6-3
d_call: NA
cdr3_aa: CASSPGTLTTGELFF
cdr3_nt: TGTGCCAGCAGCCCCGGGACTTTAACCACCGGGGAGCTGTTTTTT

j_call: TRBJ2-1
clone_size: NA
v_call: TRBV30
d_call: NA
cdr3_aa: CAWSRPGDPLADEQFF
cdr3_nt: TGTGCCTGGAGTAGACCGGGGGACCCCTTGGCCGATGAGCAGTTCTTC

j_call: TRBJ1-4
clone_size: NA
v_call: TRBV7-9
d_call: NA
cdr3_aa: CASSFGANEKLFF
cdr3_nt: TGTGCCAGCAGCTTCGGTGCTAATGAAAAACTGTTTTTT

j_call: TRBJ1-1
clone_size: NA
v_call: TRBV7-8
d_call: TRBD1
cdr3_aa: CASSLNRGNTEAFF
cdr3_nt: TGTGCCAGCAGCCTAAACAGGGGGAACACTGAAGCTTTCTTT

j_call: TRBJ1-2
clone_size: NA
v_call: TRBV3-1/TRBV3-2
d_call: NA
cdr3_aa: CASSQDLVGASGYTF
cdr3_nt: TGTGCCAGCAGCCAAGATCTTGTGGGGGCAAGTGGCTACACCTTC

j_call: TRBJ1-4
clone_size: few
v_call: TRBV30
d_call: NA
cdr3_aa: CACRYRATNEKLFF
cdr3_nt: TGTGCCTGCCGATACAGGGCAACTAATGAAAAACTGTTTTTT

j_call: TRBJ2-1
clone_size: once
v_call: TRBV27
d_call: TRBD1
cdr3_aa: CASTESGTETHNEQFF
cdr3_nt: TGTGCCAGCACCGAATCCGGGACAGAGACTCACAATGAGCAGTTCTTC

j_call: TRBJ1-2
clone_size: NA
v_call: TRBV9
d_call: TRBD1
cdr3_aa: CASSAGGQGLNYGYTF
cdr3_nt: TGTGCCAGCAGCGCGGGGGGACAGGGGCTTAACTATGGCTACACCTTC

j_call: TRBJ2-7
clone_size: NA
v_call: TRBV3-1/TRBV3-2
d_call: TRBD1
cdr3_aa: CASSQVTGTGSYEQYF
cdr3_nt: TGTGCCAGCAGCCAAGTAACCGGGACAGGGTCCTACGAGCAGTACTTC

j_call: TRBJ1-5
clone_size: few
v_call: TRBV2
d_call: NA
cdr3_aa: CASREGAPQPQHF
cdr3_nt: TGTGCCAGCAGGGAGGGCGCACCTCAGCCCCAGCATTTT

j_call: TRBJ2-3
clone_size: NA
v_call: TRBV29-1
d_call: NA
cdr3_aa: CSASFGRGATDTQYF
cdr3_nt: TGCAGCGCTTCGTTCGGCCGGGGGGCCACAGATACGCAGTATTTT

j_call: TRBJ2-1
clone_size: NA
v_call: TRBV29-1
d_call: TRBD2
cdr3_aa: CSVEGTSGTYNEQFF
cdr3_nt: TGCAGCGTTGAGGGGACTAGCGGGACCTACAATGAGCAGTTCTTC

j_call: TRBJ1-2
clone_size: few
v_call: TRBV6-2/TRBV6-3
d_call: NA
cdr3_aa: CASSYQRDLNYGYTF
cdr3_nt: TGTGCCAGCAGTTACCAGCGAGACCTTAACTATGGCTACACCTTC

j_call: TRBJ1-1
clone_size: NA
v_call: TRBV28
d_call: NA
cdr3_aa: CASSLWRVGSNTEAFF
cdr3_nt: TGTGCCAGCAGTTTGTGGAGGGTAGGGAGTAACACTGAAGCTTTCTTT

j_call: TRBJ1-1
clone_size: NA
v_call: TRBV23-1
d_call: NA
cdr3_aa: CASSPAAGREPQGTEAFF
cdr3_nt: TGCGCCAGCAGTCCGGCTGCAGGGCGGGAACCCCAAGGCACTGAAGCTTTCTTT

j_call: TRBJ1-2
clone_size: NA
v_call: TRBV6-1
d_call: TRBD1
cdr3_aa: CASRQGINYGYTF
cdr3_nt: TGTGCCAGCAGACAGGGGATAAACTATGGCTACACCTTC

j_call: TRBJ1-6
clone_size: few
v_call: TRBV24-1
d_call: NA
cdr3_aa: CATSRPPRTVHSPLHF
cdr3_nt: TGTGCCACCAGTCGGCCGCCGAGGACAGTACATTCACCCCTCCACTTT

j_call: TRBJ2-3
clone_size: few
v_call: TRBV4-3
d_call: TRBD2
cdr3_aa: CASSQDIGIVGGDTDTQYF
cdr3_nt: TGCGCCAGCAGCCAAGATATAGGGATCGTCGGGGGGGACACAGATACGCAGTATTTT

j_call: TRBJ2-4
clone_size: NA
v_call: TRBV6-2/TRBV6-3
d_call: TRBD2
cdr3_aa: CASSTLADIKNIQYF
cdr3_nt: TGTGCCAGCAGTACTCTAGCGGATATTAAAAACATTCAGTACTTC

j_call: TRBJ1-5
clone_size: NA
v_call: TRBV28
d_call: TRBD1
cdr3_aa: CASSSGTVSNQPQHF
cdr3_nt: TGTGCCAGCAGTTCCGGGACAGTTAGCAATCAGCCCCAGCATTTT

j_call: TRBJ2-1
clone_size: NA
v_call: TRBV4-1
d_call: TRBD2
cdr3_aa: CASNPSGFYNEQFF
cdr3_nt: TGCGCCAGCAACCCTAGCGGCTTCTACAATGAGCAGTTCTTC

j_call: TRBJ1-5
clone_size: NA
v_call: TRBV5-1
d_call: NA
cdr3_aa: CASSPYGAGNQPQHF
cdr3_nt: TGCGCCAGCAGCCCCTATGGGGCGGGAAATCAGCCCCAGCATTTT

j_call: TRBJ2-5
clone_size: NA
v_call: TRBV5-1
d_call: TRBD2
cdr3_aa: CASSSGLALETQYF
cdr3_nt: TGCGCCAGCAGCTCCGGACTAGCCTTAGAGACCCAGTACTTC

j_call: TRBJ1-1
clone_size: NA
v_call: TRBV5-4
d_call: NA
cdr3_aa: CASSLDSGVENTEAFF
cdr3_nt: TGTGCCAGCAGCTTAGATTCAGGGGTAGAAAACACTGAAGCTTTCTTT

j_call: TRBJ2-1
clone_size: NA
v_call: TRBV7-6
d_call: NA
cdr3_aa: CASSFQEQFF
cdr3_nt: TGTGCCAGCAGCTTCCAGGAGCAGTTCTTC

j_call: TRBJ1-5
clone_size: few
v_call: TRBV10-3
d_call: TRBD1
cdr3_aa: CAISEQGANQPQHF
cdr3_nt: TGTGCCATCAGTGAGCAGGGGGCGAATCAGCCCCAGCATTTT

j_call: TRBJ1-2
clone_size: once
v_call: TRBV30
d_call: NA
cdr3_aa: CASLRSDSTLGYTF
cdr3_nt: TGTGCCAGCCTGCGGAGTGACAGCACGTTAGGCTACACCTTC